Listed here is a single T cell receptor beta chain. Its antigen remains unidentified. This sample was included in a study of T-cell memory formation after mild COVID-19. Study-level background: For the most part, TCR clusters were specific to one donor.

The J segment lost 3 bases and the V segment lost 4 bases, leaving 2 bases of the junction unmatched. Per the germline V gene, CDR1 is SGHDN and CDR2 is FVKESK. The CDR3 has 14 residues. 5'RACE with constant-segment primers built TCRalpha and TCRbeta cDNA libraries with UMIs. One entry per CDR3 protein, called by TCRdb with MiXCR from the 5' RACE reads. The repertoire holds about 390,000 distinct CDR3 sequences, with roughly 15% as singletons. Study-level findings and limits: Clones contracting over day 15 to 85 were CD4/CD8 balanced, with later expanders leaning CD4+.

The sequence was collected from a man between 18 and 29 years old who had mild COVID-19 (a few samples of this study predate the infection). Cell type and time point are not known. Source material: PBMCs or a T cell subset sorted from them (not recorded which). The rearrangement joins TRBV14 to TRBJ2-2; TRBD1 agrees at 7 bases. CDR3 loop: CASSRGQYTGELFF. The CDR3 DNA follows: TGTGCCAGCAGCCGGGGACAGTACACCGGGGAGCTGTTTTTT.